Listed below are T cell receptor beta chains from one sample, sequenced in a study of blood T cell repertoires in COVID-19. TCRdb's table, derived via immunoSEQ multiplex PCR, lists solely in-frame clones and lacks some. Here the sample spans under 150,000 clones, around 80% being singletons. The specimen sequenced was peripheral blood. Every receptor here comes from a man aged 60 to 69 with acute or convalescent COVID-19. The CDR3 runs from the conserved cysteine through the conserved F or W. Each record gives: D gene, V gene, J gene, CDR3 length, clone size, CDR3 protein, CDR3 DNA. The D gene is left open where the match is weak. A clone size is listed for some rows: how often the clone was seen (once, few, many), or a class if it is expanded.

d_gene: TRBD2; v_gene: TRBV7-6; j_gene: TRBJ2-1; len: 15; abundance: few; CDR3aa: CASSSIAGGNNEQFF; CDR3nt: TGTGCCAGCAGCTCCATAGCGGGAGGGAACAATGAGCAGTTCTTC
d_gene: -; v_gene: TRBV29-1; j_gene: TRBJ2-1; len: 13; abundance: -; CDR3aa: CSVEAEPGNEQFF; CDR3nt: TGCAGCGTTGAGGCGGAGCCGGGCAATGAGCAGTTCTTC
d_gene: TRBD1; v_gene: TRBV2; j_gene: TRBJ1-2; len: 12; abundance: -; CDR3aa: CASTDRDRGYTF; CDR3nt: TGTGCCAGCACGGACAGGGACCGAGGCTACACCTTC
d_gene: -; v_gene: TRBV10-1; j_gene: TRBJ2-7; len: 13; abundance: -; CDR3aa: CASSEIGGYEQYF; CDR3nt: TGCGCCAGCAGTGAAATAGGCGGGTACGAGCAGTACTTC
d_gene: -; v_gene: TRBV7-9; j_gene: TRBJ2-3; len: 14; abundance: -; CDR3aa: CASSSGLNPDTQYF; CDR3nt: TGTGCCAGCAGCTCAGGACTCAACCCCGATACGCAGTATTTT
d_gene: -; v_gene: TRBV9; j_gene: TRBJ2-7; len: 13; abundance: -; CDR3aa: CASSVGLAYEQYF; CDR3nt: TGTGCCAGCAGCGTAGGGCTAGCCTACGAGCAGTACTTC
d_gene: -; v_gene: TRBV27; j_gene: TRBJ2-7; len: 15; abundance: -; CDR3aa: CASSLSLGRTYEQYF; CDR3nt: TGTGCCAGCAGTTTAAGTCTGGGCAGAACCTACGAGCAGTACTTC
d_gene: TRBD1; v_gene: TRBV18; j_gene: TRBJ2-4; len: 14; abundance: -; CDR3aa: CASSTGQGKNIQYF; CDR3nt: TGTGCCAGCTCAACCGGACAGGGCAAAAACATTCAGTACTTC
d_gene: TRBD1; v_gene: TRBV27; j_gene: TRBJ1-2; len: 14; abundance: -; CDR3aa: CASSPWDSDYGYTF; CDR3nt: TGTGCCAGCAGTCCATGGGACAGTGACTATGGCTACACCTTC
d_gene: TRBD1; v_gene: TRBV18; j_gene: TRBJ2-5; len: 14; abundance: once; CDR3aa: CASSPTGGKETQYF; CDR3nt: TGTGCCAGCTCACCGACAGGGGGCAAAGAGACCCAGTACTTC
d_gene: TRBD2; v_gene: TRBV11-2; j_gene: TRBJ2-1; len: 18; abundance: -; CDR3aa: CASSLELADISPYNEQFF; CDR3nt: TGTGCCAGCAGCTTAGAACTAGCGGACATCTCACCTTACAATGAGCAGTTCTTC
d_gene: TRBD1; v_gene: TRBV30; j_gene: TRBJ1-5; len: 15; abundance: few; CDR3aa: CAWRAGQGAYQPQHF; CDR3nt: TGTGCCTGGAGAGCCGGACAGGGGGCCTATCAGCCCCAGCATTTT
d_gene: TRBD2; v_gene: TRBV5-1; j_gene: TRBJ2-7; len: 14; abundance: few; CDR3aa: CASSPRAGDYEQYF; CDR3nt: TGCGCCAGCAGCCCTCGAGCGGGGGACTACGAGCAGTACTTC
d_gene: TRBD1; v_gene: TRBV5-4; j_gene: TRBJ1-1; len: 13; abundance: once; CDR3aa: CASRQGGDTEAFF; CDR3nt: TGTGCCAGCCGACAGGGGGGGGACACTGAAGCTTTCTTT
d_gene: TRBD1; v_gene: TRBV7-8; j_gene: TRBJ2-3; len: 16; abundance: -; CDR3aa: CASSFRAGGNTDTQYF; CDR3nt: TGTGCCAGCAGCTTTCGGGCAGGGGGTAACACAGATACGCAGTATTTT
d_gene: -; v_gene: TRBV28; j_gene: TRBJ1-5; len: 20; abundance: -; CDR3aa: CASSLVGTISMIHSNQPQHF; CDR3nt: TGTGCCAGCAGTTTGGTGGGGACTATTTCGATGATCCATAGCAATCAGCCCCAGCATTTT
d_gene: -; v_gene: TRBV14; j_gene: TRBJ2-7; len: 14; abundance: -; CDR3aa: CASSLQGSSYEQYF; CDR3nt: TGTGCCAGCAGCCTCCAGGGGAGCTCCTACGAGCAGTACTTC
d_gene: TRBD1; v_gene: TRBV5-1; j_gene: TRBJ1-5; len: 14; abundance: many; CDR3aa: CASSAGQGEQPQHF; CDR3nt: TGCGCCAGCAGCGCCGGACAGGGTGAACAGCCCCAGCATTTT
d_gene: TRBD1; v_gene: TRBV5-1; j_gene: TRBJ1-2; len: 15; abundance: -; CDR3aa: CASSPGQPGFYGYTF; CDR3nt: TGCGCCAGCAGCCCGGGACAGCCAGGATTCTATGGCTACACCTTC
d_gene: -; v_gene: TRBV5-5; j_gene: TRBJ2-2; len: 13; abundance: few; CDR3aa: CASSYGNTGELFF; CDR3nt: TGTGCCAGCAGCTACGGGAACACCGGGGAGCTGTTTTTT
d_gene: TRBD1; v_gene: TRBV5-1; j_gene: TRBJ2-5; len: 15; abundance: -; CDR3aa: CASTRQGAPEETQYF; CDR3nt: TGCGCCAGCACACGACAGGGGGCGCCCGAAGAGACCCAGTACTTC
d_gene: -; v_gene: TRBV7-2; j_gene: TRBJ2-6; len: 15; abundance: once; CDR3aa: CASSSQVSGANVLTF; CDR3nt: TGTGCCAGCAGCTCCCAGGTCTCTGGGGCCAACGTCCTGACTTTC
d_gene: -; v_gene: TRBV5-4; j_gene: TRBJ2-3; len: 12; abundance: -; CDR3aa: CASSLPEITQYF; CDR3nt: TGTGCCAGCAGCTTGCCGGAGATTACGCAGTATTTT
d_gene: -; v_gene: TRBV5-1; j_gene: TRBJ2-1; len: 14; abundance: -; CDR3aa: CASSLVGSKYEQFF; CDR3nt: TGCGCCAGCAGCTTGGTCGGGAGTAAGTATGAGCAGTTCTTC
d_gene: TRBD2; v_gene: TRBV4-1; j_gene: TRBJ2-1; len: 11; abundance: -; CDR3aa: CASSRGGEQFF; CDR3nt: TGCGCCAGCAGCCGCGGGGGTGAGCAGTTCTTC
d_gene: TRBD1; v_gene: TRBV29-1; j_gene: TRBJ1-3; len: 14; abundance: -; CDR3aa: CSVGDSPSGNTIYF; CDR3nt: TGCAGCGTGGGGGACAGCCCCTCTGGAAACACCATATATTTT
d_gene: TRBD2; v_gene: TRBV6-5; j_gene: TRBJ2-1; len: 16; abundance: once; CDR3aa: CASSYSGLAGVGEQFF; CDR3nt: TGTGCCAGCAGTTACTCGGGACTAGCGGGAGTTGGGGAGCAGTTCTTC
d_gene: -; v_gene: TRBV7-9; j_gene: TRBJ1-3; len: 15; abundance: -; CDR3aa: CASSSTDRRRNTIYF; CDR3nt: TGTGCCAGCAGCTCCACCGACAGGCGGAGAAACACCATATATTTT
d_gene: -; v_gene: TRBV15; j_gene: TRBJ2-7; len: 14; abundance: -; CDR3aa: CATSRGGVSYEQYF; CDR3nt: TGTGCCACCAGCAGGGGGGGAGTCTCCTACGAGCAGTACTTC
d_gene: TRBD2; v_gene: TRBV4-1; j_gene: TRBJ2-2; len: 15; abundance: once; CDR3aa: CASSQAGGGTGELFF; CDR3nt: TGCGCCAGCAGCCAAGCGGGAGGGGGCACCGGGGAGCTGTTTTTT
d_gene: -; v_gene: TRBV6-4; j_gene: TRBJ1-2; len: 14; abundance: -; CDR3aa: CASSARPTGVTYTF; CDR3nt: TGTGCCAGCAGTGCAAGACCCACGGGGGTAACCTACACCTTC
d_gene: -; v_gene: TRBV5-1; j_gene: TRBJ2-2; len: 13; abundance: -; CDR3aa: CASSPGNTGELFF; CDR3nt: TGCGCCAGCAGCCCGGGGAACACCGGGGAGCTGTTTTTT
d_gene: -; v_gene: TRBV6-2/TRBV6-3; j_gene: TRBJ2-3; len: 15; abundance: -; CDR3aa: CASSYWSGYTDTQYF; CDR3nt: TGTGCCAGCAGTTACTGGAGCGGATACACAGATACGCAGTATTTT
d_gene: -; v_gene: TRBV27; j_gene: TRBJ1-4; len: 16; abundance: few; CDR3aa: CASSFQAQSPNEKLFF; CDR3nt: TGTGCCAGCAGTTTTCAGGCCCAGTCCCCTAATGAAAAACTGTTTTTT
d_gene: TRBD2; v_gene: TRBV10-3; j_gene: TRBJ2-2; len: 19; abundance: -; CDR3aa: CAISESPGLAGANTGELFF; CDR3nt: TGTGCCATCAGTGAGTCGCCGGGACTAGCGGGAGCTAACACCGGGGAGCTGTTTTTT
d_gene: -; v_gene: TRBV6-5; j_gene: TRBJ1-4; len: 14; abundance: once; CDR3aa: CASSYERQNEKLFF; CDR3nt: TGTGCCAGCAGTTACGAACGACAGAATGAAAAACTGTTTTTT
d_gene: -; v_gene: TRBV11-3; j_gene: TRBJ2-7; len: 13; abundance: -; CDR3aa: CASSLDPRGEQYF; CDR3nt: TGTGCCAGCAGCTTAGATCCTAGAGGCGAGCAGTACTTC
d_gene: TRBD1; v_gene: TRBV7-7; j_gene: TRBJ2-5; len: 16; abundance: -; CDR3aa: CASSSLTGTGRETQYF; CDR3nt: TGTGCCAGCAGCTCCTTAACCGGGACAGGGAGAGAGACCCAGTACTTC
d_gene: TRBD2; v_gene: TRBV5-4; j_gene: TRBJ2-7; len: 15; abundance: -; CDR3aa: CASSFPLAGGYEQYF; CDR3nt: TGTGCCAGCAGCTTCCCACTAGCGGGAGGATACGAGCAGTACTTC
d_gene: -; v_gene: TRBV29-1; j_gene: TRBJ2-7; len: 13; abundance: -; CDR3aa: CSVEGRGTWEQYF; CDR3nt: TGCAGCGTTGAGGGCAGGGGAACGTGGGAGCAGTACTTC
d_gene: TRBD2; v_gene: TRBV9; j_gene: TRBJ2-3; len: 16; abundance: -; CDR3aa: CASSVGLAGDLDTQYF; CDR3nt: TGTGCCAGCAGCGTAGGTCTAGCGGGAGATCTAGATACGCAGTATTTT
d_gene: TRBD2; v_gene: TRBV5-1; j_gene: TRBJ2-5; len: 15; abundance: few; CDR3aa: CASSGVSGRRETQYF; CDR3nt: TGCGCCAGCAGCGGCGTTAGCGGGAGGAGAGAGACCCAGTACTTC